This T cell receptor beta chain emerged from a study of control samples from healthy donors and cancer patients. Assay used: immunoSEQ multiplex PCR; TCRdb lists only in-frame clones, some missing. This sample has 55,000 to 80,000 clones; around 90% occur once, and the top ten carry about 6%. Per germline, CDR1 SGHRS and CDR2 YFSETQ. With 3 bases removed from V and 2 bases from J, the gap between germline ends came to 14 bases. The CDR3 covers 15 residues. The rearrangement uses TRBV5-1 and TRBJ2-5, with D maybe TRBD2 (5 bases). The receptor comes from a man aged 55 to 69 with colorectal cancer. Input material: PBMCs. The chain's CDR3 is CASSSGRGTQETQYF. For the CDR3, the DNA is TGCGCCAGCAGCTCGGGCCGGGGTACACAAGAGACCCAGTACTTC.